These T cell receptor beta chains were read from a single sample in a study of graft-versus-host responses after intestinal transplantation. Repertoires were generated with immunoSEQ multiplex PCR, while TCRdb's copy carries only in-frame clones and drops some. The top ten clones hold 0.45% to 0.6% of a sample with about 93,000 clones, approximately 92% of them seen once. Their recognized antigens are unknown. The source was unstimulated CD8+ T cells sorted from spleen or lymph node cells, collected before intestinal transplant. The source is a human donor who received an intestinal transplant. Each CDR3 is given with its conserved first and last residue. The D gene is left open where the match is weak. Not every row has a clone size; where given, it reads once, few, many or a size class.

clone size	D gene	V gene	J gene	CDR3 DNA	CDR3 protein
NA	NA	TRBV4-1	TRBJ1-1	TGCGCCAGCAGCCAAGAAGGAGGGAGGGTGAACACTGAAGCTTTCTTT	CASSQEGGRVNTEAFF
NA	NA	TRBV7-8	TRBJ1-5	TGTGCCAGCAGCTTAGACGGGGGGTGGAATCAGCCCCAGCATTTT	CASSLDGGWNQPQHF
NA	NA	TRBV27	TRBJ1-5	TGTGCCAGCAGTTTGGGGGGTGAAAATCAGCCCCAGCATTTT	CASSLGGENQPQHF
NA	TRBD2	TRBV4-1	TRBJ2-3	TGCGCCAGCAGCCCTGCACCCCCAGGAAGGATAGCGGGAGTGCCAGATACGCAGTATTTT	CASSPAPPGRIAGVPDTQYF
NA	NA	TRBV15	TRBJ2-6	TGTGCCACCAGCAGAGAGGGTCAGCCCTACTACTCTCTGGCCAACGTCCTGACTTTC	CATSREGQPYYSLANVLTF
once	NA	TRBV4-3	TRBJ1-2	TGCGCCAGCAGCCTAGGTACAGGGTCGGGATATGGCTACACCTTC	CASSLGTGSGYGYTF
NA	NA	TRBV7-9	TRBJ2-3	TGTGCCAGCAGCCTAGCGACAGGGTGGGTCGATGGGTTAACAGATACGCAGTATTTT	CASSLATGWVDGLTDTQYF
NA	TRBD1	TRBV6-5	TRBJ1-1	TGTGCCAGCAGTGAGGGACAGGTGAACACTGAAGCTTTCTTT	CASSEGQVNTEAFF
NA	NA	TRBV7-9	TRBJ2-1	TGTGCCAGCAGCTTAGTCCTAGGGGTACTCTACAATGAGCAGTTCTTC	CASSLVLGVLYNEQFF
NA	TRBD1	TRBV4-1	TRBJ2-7	TGCGCCAGCAGCCAAGGACAGGGGGCCATCTACGAGCAGTACTTC	CASSQGQGAIYEQYF
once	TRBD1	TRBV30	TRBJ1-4	TGTGCCTGGGGGGACAGGGCTTGGGATGAAAAACTGTTTTTT	CAWGDRAWDEKLFF
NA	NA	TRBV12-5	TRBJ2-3	TGTGCTAGTGGTTTGGGGAGCGGGAGCACAGATACGCAGTATTTT	CASGLGSGSTDTQYF
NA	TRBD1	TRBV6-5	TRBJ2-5	TGTGCCAGCAGTTACCGGCGCAGGGGGCAAGAGACCCAGTACTTC	CASSYRRRGQETQYF
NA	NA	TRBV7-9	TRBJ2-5	TGTGCCAGCAGCTTTTGGGAGGAAGAGACCCAGTACTTC	CASSFWEEETQYF
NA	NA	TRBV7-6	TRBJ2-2	TGTGCCAGCACCACAACCGGGGAGCTGTTTTTT	CASTTTGELFF
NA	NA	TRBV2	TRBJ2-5	TGTGCCAGCAGTGACTTCGGGGGACCTGATCAGAGGGAGACCCAGTACTTC	CASSDFGGPDQRETQYF
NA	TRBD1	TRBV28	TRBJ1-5	TGTGCCAGCAGTCCCGGACAGGGTGGATATCAGCCCCAGCATTTT	CASSPGQGGYQPQHF
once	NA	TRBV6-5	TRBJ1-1	TGTGCCAGCAGTTACCGTTCGGGCACTGAAGCTTTCTTT	CASSYRSGTEAFF
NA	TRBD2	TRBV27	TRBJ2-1	TGTGCCAGCAAGCTAGCGGGGACCTACAATGAGCAGTTCTTC	CASKLAGTYNEQFF
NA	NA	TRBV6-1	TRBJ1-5	TGTGCCAGCAGTGATTGGGGCTACTTCACGCATTTT	CASSDWGYFTHF
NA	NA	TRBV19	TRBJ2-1	TGTGCCAGTAGACAAAACTCCTACAATGAGCAGTTCTTC	CASRQNSYNEQFF
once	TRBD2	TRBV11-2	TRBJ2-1	TGTGCCAGCAGCCACATAGCGGGACACTCCTACAATGAGCAGTTCTTC	CASSHIAGHSYNEQFF
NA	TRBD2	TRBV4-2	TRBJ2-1	TGTGCCAGCAGCCAGGTACTAGCGGGGATTAACAATGAGCAGTTCTTC	CASSQVLAGINNEQFF
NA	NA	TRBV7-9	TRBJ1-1	TGTGCCAGCAGCTTAGGCCGGGTCGGAGGCTCTGAAGCTTTCTTT	CASSLGRVGGSEAFF
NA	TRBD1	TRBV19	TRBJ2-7	TGTGCCAGTAGTAACGCCGGGACAGGGGTCTACGAGCAGTACTTC	CASSNAGTGVYEQYF
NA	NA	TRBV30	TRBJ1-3	TGTGCCTGGAGTGCATACACAGGAAACACCATATATTTT	CAWSAYTGNTIYF
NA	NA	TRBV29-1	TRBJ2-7	TGCAGCGTTGTTTCTCTGGCACAGGGCATCTACGAGCAGTACTTC	CSVVSLAQGIYEQYF